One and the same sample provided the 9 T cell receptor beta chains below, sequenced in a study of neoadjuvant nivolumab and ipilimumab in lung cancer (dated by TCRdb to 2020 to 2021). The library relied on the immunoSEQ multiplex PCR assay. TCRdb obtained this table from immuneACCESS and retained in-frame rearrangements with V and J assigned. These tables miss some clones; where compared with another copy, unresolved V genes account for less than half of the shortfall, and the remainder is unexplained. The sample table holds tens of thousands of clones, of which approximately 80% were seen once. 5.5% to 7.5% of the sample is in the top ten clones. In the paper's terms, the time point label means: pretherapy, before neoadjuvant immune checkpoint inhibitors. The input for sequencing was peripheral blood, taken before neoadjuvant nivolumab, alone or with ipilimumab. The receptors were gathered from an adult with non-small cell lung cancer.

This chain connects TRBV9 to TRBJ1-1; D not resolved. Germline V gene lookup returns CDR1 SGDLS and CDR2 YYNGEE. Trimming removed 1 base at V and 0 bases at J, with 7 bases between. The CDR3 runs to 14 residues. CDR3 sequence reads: CASSVLDLNTEAFF. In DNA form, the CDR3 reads TGTGCCAGCAGCGTATTAGATCTGAACACTGAAGCTTTCTTT.

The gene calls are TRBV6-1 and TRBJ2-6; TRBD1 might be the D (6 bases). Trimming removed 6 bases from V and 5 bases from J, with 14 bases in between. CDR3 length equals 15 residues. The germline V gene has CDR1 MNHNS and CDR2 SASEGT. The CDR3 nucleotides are TGTGCCAGCAGGGAGACAGGCTCGAGGGCCAACGTCCTGACTTTC. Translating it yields CASRETGSRANVLTF.

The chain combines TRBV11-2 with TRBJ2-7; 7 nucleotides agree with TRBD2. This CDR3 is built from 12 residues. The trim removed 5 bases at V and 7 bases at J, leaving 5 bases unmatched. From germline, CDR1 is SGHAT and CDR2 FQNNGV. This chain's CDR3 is CASSLGGEEQYF. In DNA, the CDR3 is TGTGCCAGCAGCCTGGGGGGGGAGGAGCAGTACTTC.

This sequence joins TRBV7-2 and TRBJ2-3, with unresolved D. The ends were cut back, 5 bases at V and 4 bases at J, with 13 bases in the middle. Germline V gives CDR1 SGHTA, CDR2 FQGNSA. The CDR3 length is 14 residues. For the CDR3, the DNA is TGTGCCAGCAGCCCGGGTCGAAGCCCAGATACGCAGTATTTT. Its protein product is CASSPGRSPDTQYF.

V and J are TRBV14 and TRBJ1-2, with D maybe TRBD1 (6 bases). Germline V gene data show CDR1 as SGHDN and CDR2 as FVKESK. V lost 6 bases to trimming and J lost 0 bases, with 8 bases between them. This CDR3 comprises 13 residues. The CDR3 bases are TGTGCCAGCAGACAGGGAGCTAACTATGGCTACACCTTC. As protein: CASRQGANYGYTF.

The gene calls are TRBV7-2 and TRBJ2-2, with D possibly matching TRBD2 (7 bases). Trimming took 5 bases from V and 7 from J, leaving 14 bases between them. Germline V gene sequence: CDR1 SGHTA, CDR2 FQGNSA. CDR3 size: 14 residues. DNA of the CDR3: TGTGCCAGCAGCCCGATTAGGGGGGGCGGGGAGCTGTTTTTT. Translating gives CASSPIRGGGELFF.

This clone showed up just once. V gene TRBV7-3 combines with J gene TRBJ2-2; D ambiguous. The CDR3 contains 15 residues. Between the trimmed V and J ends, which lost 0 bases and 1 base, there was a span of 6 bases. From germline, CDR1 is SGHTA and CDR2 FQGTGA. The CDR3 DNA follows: TGTGCCAGCAGCTTAACGTCACAGAACACCGGGGAGCTGTTTTTT. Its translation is CASSLTSQNTGELFF.

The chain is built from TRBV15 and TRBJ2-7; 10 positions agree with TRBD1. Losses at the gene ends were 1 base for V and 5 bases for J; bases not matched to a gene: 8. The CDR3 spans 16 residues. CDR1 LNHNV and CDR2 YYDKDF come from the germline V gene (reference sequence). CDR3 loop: CATSRVSGTGADEQYF. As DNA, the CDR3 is TGTGCCACCAGCAGAGTATCCGGGACAGGGGCCGACGAGCAGTACTTC. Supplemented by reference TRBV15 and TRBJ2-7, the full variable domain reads DAMVIQNPRYQVTQFGKPVTLSCSQTLNHNVMYWYQQKSSQAPKLLFHYYDKDFNNEADTPDNFQSRRPNTSFCFLDIRSPGLGDTAMYLCATSRVSGTGADEQYFGPGTRLTVT.

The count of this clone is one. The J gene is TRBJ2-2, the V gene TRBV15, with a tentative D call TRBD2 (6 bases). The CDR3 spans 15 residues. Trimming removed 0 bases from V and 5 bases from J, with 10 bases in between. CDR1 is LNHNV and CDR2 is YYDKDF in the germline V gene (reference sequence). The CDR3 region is CATSREDGSTGELFF. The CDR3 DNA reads TGTGCCACCAGCAGAGAAGACGGGAGTACCGGGGAGCTGTTTTTT.